Listed below are T cell receptor beta chains from one sample, sequenced in a study of blood T cell repertoires in COVID-19. Repertoires were generated with immunoSEQ multiplex PCR, while TCRdb's copy carries only in-frame clones and drops some. Of 61,000 or so clones listed, 79% are singletons. Sequenced sample: peripheral blood. The receptors derive from a woman in her seventies with acute or convalescent COVID-19. Both conserved end residues are part of each CDR3. A D gene is named only where the DNA matches it firmly. Size is stated for part of the rows, as once, few or many counts, or as a class when the clone is expanded.

d_gene	j_gene	abundance	v_gene	CDR3aa	CDR3nt
TRBD2	TRBJ2-7	-	TRBV6-6	CASSWTSGEVEQYF	TGTGCCAGCAGTTGGACTAGCGGGGAGGTCGAGCAGTACTTC
-	TRBJ2-5	few	TRBV11-2	CASSSSGRGEETQYF	TGTGCCAGCAGCTCATCCGGACGGGGTGAAGAGACCCAGTACTTC
-	TRBJ1-1	once	TRBV3-1/TRBV3-2	CASSTRGGNTEAFF	TGTGCCAGCAGCACGCGGGGGGGGAACACTGAAGCTTTCTTT
-	TRBJ1-3	few	TRBV6-5	CASSRPRNTIYF	TGTGCCAGCAGCCGTCCCCGAAACACCATATATTTT
-	TRBJ1-6	-	TRBV2	CASSRDFWDNSPLHF	TGTGCCAGCAGCCGGGACTTCTGGGACAATTCACCCCTCCACTTT
TRBD2	TRBJ2-5	-	TRBV4-1	CASSHPSGGIEETQYF	TGCGCCAGCAGCCATCCTAGCGGGGGGATAGAAGAGACCCAGTACTTC
TRBD1	TRBJ2-7	-	TRBV2	CASSVQGANYEQYF	TGTGCCAGCAGTGTGCAGGGGGCTAATTACGAGCAGTACTTC
-	TRBJ2-7	-	TRBV10-3	CAIAGGRGVDEQYF	TGTGCCATCGCAGGAGGGCGCGGGGTTGATGAGCAGTACTTC
-	TRBJ1-2	-	TRBV29-1	CSVESILGYTF	TGCAGCGTTGAAAGCATTCTTGGCTACACCTTC
TRBD2	TRBJ2-7	-	TRBV11-2	CASSTGLAGGLQDDEQYF	TGTGCCAGCTCAACCGGCCTAGCGGGGGGCCTTCAGGATGACGAGCAGTACTTC
-	TRBJ1-2	-	TRBV7-6	CASSPISGQSNYGYTF	TGTGCCAGCAGCCCCATCTCCGGACAGTCAAACTATGGCTACACCTTC
-	TRBJ1-2	few	TRBV5-1	CASSLVPGSATNYGYTF	TGCGCCAGCAGCTTGGTCCCGGGATCGGCCACTAACTATGGCTACACCTTC
-	TRBJ1-2	few	TRBV15	CATSRVSAGGGYTF	TGTGCCACCAGCAGAGTTTCCGCGGGGGGTGGCTACACCTTC
TRBD2	TRBJ2-3	-	TRBV7-9	CASSIRTSGGTDTQYF	TGTGCCAGCAGCATAAGGACTAGCGGCGGCACAGATACGCAGTATTTT
-	TRBJ1-1	few	TRBV4-2	CASSPNVGGDTEAFF	TGTGCCAGCAGCCCTAACGTGGGAGGGGACACTGAAGCTTTCTTT
-	TRBJ2-7	-	TRBV12-5	CASGLWPDYNYEQYF	TGTGCTAGTGGCCTCTGGCCGGACTACAACTACGAGCAGTACTTC
-	TRBJ1-2	-	TRBV7-5	CVRSPAPLGTPNYGYTF	TGTGTCAGAAGCCCCGCCCCACTCGGGACACCAAACTATGGCTACACCTTC
TRBD1	TRBJ2-4	-	TRBV27	CASSNNRGAKNIQYF	TGTGCCAGCAGTAACAACAGGGGTGCCAAAAACATTCAGTACTTC
TRBD2	TRBJ2-3	-	TRBV19	CASWGGGSTDTQYF	TGTGCCAGTTGGGGGGGAGGGAGCACAGATACGCAGTATTTT
-	TRBJ2-2	-	TRBV27	CASSTAERTGELFF	TGTGCCAGCAGTACCGCTGAGAGGACAGGGGAGCTGTTTTTT
-	TRBJ1-6	-	TRBV18	CASSLHAVSDRVYNSPLHF	TGTGCCAGCTCACTTCACGCCGTCTCGGACAGAGTCTATAATTCACCCCTCCACTTT
-	TRBJ2-3	-	TRBV7-9	CASSLYRATDTQYF	TGTGCCAGCAGCTTATACAGGGCCACAGATACGCAGTATTTT
-	TRBJ2-7	-	TRBV12-2	CASQARAHEQYF	TGTGCATCCCAGGCCAGGGCCCACGAGCAGTACTTC
TRBD1	TRBJ1-1	-	TRBV4-1	CASRPRQGAEAFF	TGCGCCAGCAGACCCCGACAGGGGGCTGAAGCTTTCTTT
-	TRBJ1-5	-	TRBV24-1	CATSGVYNQPQHF	TGTGCCACCAGTGGTGTTTATAATCAGCCCCAGCATTTT
TRBD1	TRBJ2-5	-	TRBV24-1	CATSDRTGDVETQYF	TGTGCCACCAGTGACCGAACAGGGGACGTGGAGACCCAGTACTTC
-	TRBJ1-2	few	TRBV3-1/TRBV3-2	CASSQGGAGGNYGYTF	TGTGCCAGCAGCCAAGGCGGGGCTGGAGGGAACTATGGCTACACCTTC
TRBD2	TRBJ2-5	-	TRBV7-7	CASSAELAGGAETQYF	TGTGCTAGCAGCGCCGAACTAGCGGGGGGTGCAGAGACCCAGTACTTC
-	TRBJ2-5	-	TRBV24-1	CATSDLGPGWEETQYF	TGTGCCACCAGTGATTTGGGGCCAGGGTGGGAAGAGACCCAGTACTTC
TRBD1	TRBJ1-5	-	TRBV6-2/TRBV6-3	CASSPGTGDNQPQHF	TGTGCCAGCAGTCCCGGGACAGGGGACAATCAGCCCCAGCATTTT
-	TRBJ1-4	-	TRBV10-3	CATARGGAVTNEKLFF	TGTGCCACGGCGAGGGGAGGGGCTGTTACTAATGAAAAACTGTTTTTT
-	TRBJ2-1	-	TRBV7-3	CASSADAGSYNEQFF	TGTGCCAGCAGCGCCGATGCGGGATCCTACAATGAGCAGTTCTTC
TRBD2	TRBJ2-3	-	TRBV28	CASSYDGLAGGHGTDTQYF	TGTGCCAGCAGTTACGACGGACTAGCGGGGGGGCATGGCACAGATACGCAGTATTTT
TRBD1	TRBJ1-6	-	TRBV27	CASSLRTGTGLSPLHF	TGTGCCAGCAGCCTCCGAACCGGGACAGGGCTTTCACCCCTCCACTTT
TRBD1	TRBJ2-5	-	TRBV5-1	CASSSRTGQTKQTQYF	TGCGCCAGCAGCTCACGGACAGGGCAAACTAAACAGACCCAGTACTTC
-	TRBJ2-2	-	TRBV5-4	CASSTNRAPRTGELFF	TGTGCCAGCAGCACTAACAGGGCCCCGAGGACCGGGGAGCTGTTTTTT
-	TRBJ1-2	-	TRBV6-2/TRBV6-3	CASSWAGLQGYTF	TGTGCCAGCAGTTGGGCGGGACTCCAGGGCTACACCTTC
TRBD1	TRBJ1-4	-	TRBV18	CASSPPDRGGEKLFF	TGTGCCAGCTCACCACCTGACAGGGGAGGAGAAAAACTGTTTTTT
-	TRBJ2-7	-	TRBV3-1/TRBV3-2	CASSRRRTEGYEQYF	TGTGCCAGCAGCCGCCGGCGGACTGAGGGCTACGAGCAGTACTTC
TRBD2	TRBJ2-5	-	TRBV5-1	CASSPWTSGGLIQETQYF	TGCGCCAGCAGCCCCTGGACTAGCGGGGGGCTCATCCAAGAGACCCAGTACTTC
-	TRBJ2-2	-	TRBV21-1	CASTKPIESGGDNTGELFF	TGTGCCAGCACCAAACCCATCGAGTCCGGGGGGGATAACACCGGGGAGCTGTTTTTT
-	TRBJ2-1	-	TRBV7-2	CASSSYRPPQDEQFF	TGTGCCAGCAGCTCCTATCGGCCGCCCCAGGATGAGCAGTTCTTC
-	TRBJ1-1	-	TRBV6-5	CATPAVENTEAFF	TGTGCCACCCCCGCGGTGGAGAACACTGAAGCTTTCTTT
TRBD2	TRBJ2-1	-	TRBV5-1	CASSSSGGYHEQFF	TGCGCCAGCAGCTCCAGCGGGGGGTACCATGAGCAGTTCTTC
TRBD1	TRBJ1-2	once	TRBV5-1	CASSRDRESSGGYTF	TGCGCCAGCAGTCGGGACAGGGAGTCCTCGGGAGGCTACACCTTC
-	TRBJ2-7	-	TRBV5-8	CASSRQGMNEQYF	TGTGCCAGCAGCCGGCAGGGAATGAACGAGCAGTACTTC
TRBD2	TRBJ2-3	-	TRBV6-1	CASSEATSGDYTDTQYF	TGTGCCAGCAGTGAAGCGACTAGCGGGGATTACACAGATACGCAGTATTTT
TRBD2	TRBJ2-2	-	TRBV14	CASSQVSSGAWNTGELFF	TGTGCCAGCAGCCAAGTGTCTAGCGGGGCTTGGAACACCGGGGAGCTGTTTTTT
TRBD1	TRBJ2-1	-	TRBV19	CASRIGTGRYEQFF	TGTGCCAGTAGAATTGGGACAGGGAGGTATGAGCAGTTCTTC
-	TRBJ2-7	-	TRBV2	CASRTDRSSYEQYF	TGTGCCAGCAGAACTGACAGATCCTCCTACGAGCAGTACTTC